Listed below are T cell receptor beta chains from one sample, sequenced in a study of shared T cell receptors in the human thymus. The data were produced by immunoSEQ multiplex PCR, yet TCRdb's version contains in-frame clones alone and is incomplete. The sample carries roughly 710,000 clones, approximately 85% recorded once. These sequences were also reported in another study, on human thymus T cells.

The material sequenced was thymocytes. These TCRs come from a girl under three years old with a congenital heart defect. CDR3s include the opening cysteine and the closing phenylalanine or tryptophan. D genes are given only for firm matches.

j_gene: TRBJ1-1
d_gene: -
v_gene: TRBV13
CDR3nt: TGTGCCAGCAGCTTAGGTCAGGGTTTGAACACTGAAGCTTTCTTT
CDR3aa: CASSLGQGLNTEAFF

j_gene: TRBJ1-1
d_gene: -
v_gene: TRBV5-1
CDR3nt: TGCGCCAGCAGCCCTCCCCCCAGCGAGGGTCCGTCGTCGGCTTTCTTT
CDR3aa: CASSPPPSEGPSSAFF

j_gene: TRBJ2-5
d_gene: TRBD2
v_gene: TRBV4-1
CDR3nt: TGCGCCAGCAGCCATGCGGGACTAGCGGGGGAGACCCAGTACTTC
CDR3aa: CASSHAGLAGETQYF

j_gene: TRBJ2-7
d_gene: TRBD1
v_gene: TRBV6-1
CDR3nt: TGTGCCAGCAGGCGGACAGGAGCCTACGAGCAGTACTTC
CDR3aa: CASRRTGAYEQYF

j_gene: TRBJ2-5
d_gene: -
v_gene: TRBV7-6
CDR3nt: TGTGCCAGCAGCCCGGAGGGCTGTGCAGAGACCCAGTACTTC
CDR3aa: CASSPEGCAETQYF

j_gene: TRBJ2-7
d_gene: -
v_gene: TRBV4-1
CDR3nt: TGCGCCAGCAGCCAAGAATGGGACAAGACCTACGAGCAGTACTTC
CDR3aa: CASSQEWDKTYEQYF

j_gene: TRBJ2-1
d_gene: TRBD2
v_gene: TRBV14
CDR3nt: TGTGCCAGCAGCCAAGATCACAGCGGGACGGACAATGAGCAGTTCTTC
CDR3aa: CASSQDHSGTDNEQFF

j_gene: TRBJ2-7
d_gene: -
v_gene: TRBV19
CDR3nt: TGTGCCAGTAGTCCTCGGTCAGCGCCCATCTACGAGCAGTACTTC
CDR3aa: CASSPRSAPIYEQYF

j_gene: TRBJ1-6
d_gene: -
v_gene: TRBV5-4
CDR3nt: TGTGCCAGCAGCTTTGGGGGGGCCAGTTCACCCCTCCACTTT
CDR3aa: CASSFGGASSPLHF

j_gene: TRBJ2-1
d_gene: -
v_gene: TRBV2
CDR3nt: TGTGCCAGCAGTGCCCCCCCGGCTAGACTTGCAGGGAATGAGCAGTTCTTC
CDR3aa: CASSAPPARLAGNEQFF